A single sample is the source of the 9 T cell receptor beta chains below, sequenced in a study of T cell clonality in common variable immunodeficiency. Their specific antigens are unknown. Clones were read by immunoSEQ multiplex PCR, and TCRdb kept only the in-frame ones, dropping some. The listing contains about 15,000 clones. Regarding the study as a whole: Reportedly, TCR beta sequences from common variable immunodeficiency showed fewer deletions and N-nucleotide insertions.

The sample comprised peripheral blood mononuclear cells. Source of these receptors: a human donor with common variable immunodeficiency.

Concerning this clone itself: The CDR3 end is not reached by the read, which stops 3 residues before it; the germline J gene fills it in. The V call is TRBV2, the J call TRBJ1-5; D is perhaps TRBD1 (6 bases). Deletions cut 4 bases from V and 0 bases from J, with 10 bases between. CDR1 and CDR2 (germline): SNHLY, FYNNEI. The CDR3 is 15 residues long. The CDR3 spells CASSGTVDSNQPQHF. The DNA read from the CDR3 is TGTGCCAGCAGTGGGACAGTTGATAGCAATCAGCCC.

This clone is classed as medium-sized (0.01 to 0.1%) by frequency. Read data end 3 residues before the CDR3 end; the end is taken from the germline J gene. The chain has TRBV18 and TRBJ1-1, with TRBD1 matching over 7 bases. This CDR3 spans 15 amino acids. Germline V gene lookup returns CDR1 KGHSH and CDR2 LQKENI. The V and J ends lost 5 bases and 4 bases, in that order; junction bases with no gene match: 10. CDR3: CASSFRQGWFTEAFF. The sequenced part of the CDR3 DNA is TGTGCCAGCTCATTTAGACAGGGTTGGTTCACTGAA.

By frequency, this clone is medium-sized. From the germline J gene comes the end of the CDR3, since the read stops 3 residues before it. This chain connects TRBV7-2 to TRBJ2-3; D is unresolved. Germline V gene sequence: CDR1 SGHTA, CDR2 FQGNSA. The CDR3 totals 15 residues. With 1 base removed from V and 0 bases from J, the gap between germline ends came to 8 bases. CDR3 amino acids: CASSLVGSSTDTQYF. CDR3 DNA, as far as it was read: TGTGCCAGCAGCTTAGTCGGGTCTAGCACAGATACG.

Concerning this clone itself: Read data end 3 residues before the CDR3 end; the end is taken from the germline J gene. The rearrangement links TRBV5-1 to TRBJ2-2, with 8 nucleotides matching TRBD2. CDR3 length: 15 residues. Germline V CDR1 and CDR2: SGHRS, YFSETQ. V was clipped by 4 bases and J by 4 bases; unmatched bases: 6. The CDR3 protein is CASSGGLGGTGELFF. The sequenced part of the CDR3 DNA is TGCGCCAGCAGCGGGGGACTAGGAGGCACCGGGGAG.

By frequency, this clone is medium-sized (0.01 to 0.1%). The read comes to an end 3 residues before the CDR3 does, leaving the germline J gene to fill in the end. The chain has TRBV18 and TRBJ1-2; 8 bases line up with TRBD1. Losses at the gene ends were 3 bases for V and 4 bases for J; bases not matched to a gene: 4. Germline loops: CDR1 KGHSH, CDR2 LQKENI. The CDR3 loop spans 14 amino acids. This chain's CDR3 is CASSPGQGGYGYTF. The sequenced CDR3 bases are TGTGCCAGCTCACCCGGACAGGGCGGCTATGGC.

Remarks on this clone: The read ends 3 residues early relative to the CDR3; the germline J gene fills the gap. The rearrangement links TRBV9 to TRBJ2-1; TRBD1 agrees at 7 bases. V trimming: 3 bases; J trimming: 0 bases; junction bases outside the gene matches: 18. The CDR3 contains 20 residues. Germline lookup yields CDR1 SGDLS and CDR2 YYNGEE. The sequenced CDR3 bases are TGTGCCAGCAGCGGACAGGGACAAACCGAAAAAACGAGCTCCTACAATGAG. Protein: CASSGQGQTEKTSSYNE. The whole CDR3 reads CASSGQGQTEKTSSYNEQFF.

Notes on this clone: The read finishes 3 residues shy of the CDR3 end, and the germline J gene is used to complete it. V gene TRBV11-3 combines with J gene TRBJ2-5, with 11 nucleotides matching TRBD2. The J segment lost 5 bases and the V segment lost 3 bases, leaving 5 bases of the junction unmatched. The CDR3 runs to 15 residues. Germline lookup yields CDR1 SGHNT and CDR2 YENEEA. The CDR3 is CASSFRLAGQETQYF. Partial CDR3 DNA: TGTGCCAGCAGCTTCCGACTAGCGGGACAGGAGACC.

Remarks on this clone: Read sequence stops 3 residues before the CDR3 end, and the germline J gene provides the missing end. The chain links TRBV12-5 to TRBJ2-5; the match to TRBD1 covers 7 bases. The germline CDR1 and CDR2 sequences are LGHNT and FRNRAP. The CDR3 is made up of 18 amino acids. The V segment lost 4 bases and the J segment 1 base; nucleotides outside the gene matches: 15. The part of the CDR3 DNA that was read is TGTGCTAGTGGTTCGAACCCGTACAGGGGAAGGGGCCAAGAGACC. This translates into CASGSNPYRGRGQET. The whole CDR3 sequence reads CASGSNPYRGRGQETQYF.

Measured by frequency, this clone is medium-sized. The observed sequence ends 3 residues before the CDR3 terminus, with the missing tail filled in from the germline J gene. The chain combines TRBV30 with TRBJ2-3; unclear D gene. This CDR3 spans 14 amino acids. The germline V and J ends were trimmed by 2 bases and 0 bases, with 9 bases remaining between them. CDR1 and CDR2 (germline): GTSNPN, SVGIG (reference sequence). The part of the CDR3 DNA that was read is TGTGCCTGGAGTAGCACCGCTAGCACAGATACG. This translates into CAWSSTASTDT. The CDR3 as a whole reads CAWSSTASTDTQYF.